The sequence of this T cell receptor beta chain was determined in a study of T cells after posttransplantation cyclophosphamide. Germline values: CDR1 SGHTA, CDR2 FQGNSA. V lost 8 bases to trimming and J lost 8 bases, with 19 bases between them. This CDR3 has 14 residues. The protocol was immunoSEQ multiplex PCR, while the TCRdb copy is restricted to in-frame clones and leaves out a portion. The sample has approximately 52,000 clones; about 86% are singletons. Sequenced input: PBMCs. The receptor was isolated from a man between 25 and 39 years old with a blood cancer, CMV-positive, and with a related stem cell donor. This chain links TRBV7-2 with TRBJ2-1; D possibly corresponds to TRBD2 (5 bases). The CDR3 DNA is TGTGCCAGCGGGCGGCGGGCACGTAATTATGAGCAGTTCTTC. Translation: CASGRRARNYEQFF.